One sample yielded the 19 T cell receptor beta chains listed below, sequenced in a study of blood T cell repertoires in COVID-19. Only in-frame clones appear in the TCRdb table, and some are missing; sequencing was by immunoSEQ multiplex PCR. The sample yields 300,000 to 400,000 clones, about 89% seen once. The sample consisted of peripheral blood. The receptors derive from a woman in her 30s with COVID-19, enrolled during active disease.

The chain uses TRBV5-4 and TRBJ1-6; 7 nucleotides align to TRBD1. Germline V gene lookup returns CDR1 SGHNT and CDR2 YYREEE (reference sequence). The CDR3 is 15 residues long. With V trimmed by 3 bases and J by 8 bases, 8 bases remained unmatched. The CDR3 loop reads CASSSWTGPYSPLHF. The CDR3 DNA reads as TGTGCCAGCAGCTCTTGGACAGGTCCCTATTCACCCCTCCACTTT.

The chain uses TRBV19 and TRBJ1-2, with a weak D call TRBD1 (6 bases). Germline V lookup: CDR1 LNHDA, CDR2 SQIVND (reference sequence). V was pared by 8 bases and J by 3 bases, with 10 bases between. CDR3 length: 12 residues. CDR3 in DNA: TGTGCCAGTCTCAAGGGGGACTATGGCTACACCTTC. Protein sequence: CASLKGDYGYTF.

This clone was seen many times. This chain uses TRBV5-3 with TRBJ2-3; possible D gene TRBD2, 5 bases. TRBV5-3 is noted as an ORF with a role that remains uncertain. The CDR3 sequence is 10 residues long. The V and J ends lost 4 bases and 13 bases respectively, with 10 bases between them. The CDR3 DNA follows: TGTGCCAGAAGCCCCTCCGGGGAGTATTTT. It yields the protein CARSPSGEYF.

In this sample, this clone turned up once. This chain uses TRBV7-2 with TRBJ1-1; D is perhaps TRBD1 (6 bases). Germline-derived CDR1 and CDR2 are SGHTA and FQGNSA. V was pared by 5 bases and J by 0 bases, with 13 bases between. This CDR3 contains 15 residues. The CDR3 DNA is TGTGCCAGCAGCCTCATGACAGGTTTGAACACTGAAGCTTTCTTT. This codes for CASSLMTGLNTEAFF.

This chain joins TRBV7-9 and TRBJ1-2; D possibly corresponds to TRBD1 (6 bases). The CDR3 is 15 residues long. Trimming pared 2 bases from V and 7 bases from J, leaving 17 bases between. Germline V gene sequence: CDR1 SEHNR, CDR2 FQNEAQ (reference sequence). The CDR3, as DNA: TGTGCCAGCAGCTTAACGGGGGGCAGGGCAGGTGGCTACACCTTC. Its translation is CASSLTGGRAGGYTF.

J is TRBJ1-1 and V is TRBV13, with a tentative D call TRBD1 (5 bases). CDR1 is PRHDT, CDR2 FYEKMQ, per germline (reference sequence). The CDR3 is made up of 12 amino acids. V was shortened by 7 bases and J by 4 bases, with 10 bases between the two germline ends. CDR3 loop: CASTLGATEAFF. The CDR3 DNA sequence: TGTGCCAGCACTCTTGGGGCCACTGAAGCTTTCTTT.

This chain links TRBV3-1 (or the pseudogene TRBV3-2) with TRBJ2-5; TRBD2 agrees at 9 bases. The CDR3 contains 16 residues. V trimming: 3 bases; J trimming: 4 bases; junction bases outside the gene matches: 9. The germline gives CDR1 LGHDT, CDR2 YNNKEL (reference sequence). As DNA, the CDR3 is TGTGCCAGCAGCCACGCTGCGGGGGGGAGTGGAGAGACCCAGTACTTC. It codes for CASSHAAGGSGETQYF.

The chain's CDR3 is CASSPFRGGTDTQYF. The CDR3 nucleotides are TGCGCCAGCAGCCCCTTTCGGGGGGGCACAGATACGCAGTATTTT. The J gene is TRBJ2-3, the V gene TRBV5-1; 7 positions agree with TRBD2. Losses at the gene ends were 4 bases for V and 1 base for J; bases not matched to a gene: 6. Germline V gene sequence: CDR1 SGHRS, CDR2 YFSETQ. This CDR3 has 15 residues.

This clone came up a few times. This sequence joins TRBV7-8 and TRBJ1-1, with 10 bases matching TRBD1. The ends lost 5 bases at V and 0 bases at J; junction bases unmatched: 12. Germline values: CDR1 SGHVS, CDR2 FQNEAQ. This CDR3 comprises 18 residues. Here the CDR3 reads CASSGPGQGVFVNTEAFF. Written as DNA, the CDR3 is TGTGCCAGCAGCGGACCAGGACAGGGGGTTTTCGTGAACACTGAAGCTTTCTTT.

The chain couples TRBV7-2 to TRBJ1-2, with 9 bases that match TRBD1. The germline CDR1 and CDR2 sequences are SGHTA and FQGNSA. Trimming took 1 base from V and 8 from J; bases not matched to a gene: 5. This CDR3 contains 14 residues. Here the CDR3 DNA reads TGTGCCAGCAGCTTAGAATGGGACAGGGAGGGCTACACCTTC. The encoded protein is CASSLEWDREGYTF.

This clone came up once. This chain joins TRBV5-1 and TRBJ1-1; 7 nucleotides agree with TRBD1. Trimming took 4 bases from V and 2 from J; bases not matched to a gene: 8. The CDR3 covers 15 residues. Per the germline V gene, CDR1 is SGHRS and CDR2 is YFSETQ. DNA of the CDR3: TGCGCCAGCAGCCTGTCGACAGGGCGTAACACTGAAGCTTTCTTT. The encoded protein is CASSLSTGRNTEAFF.

The chain's CDR3 is CASSLLYGGRIYGYTF. CDR3 DNA: TGTGCCAGCAGTTTATTGTACGGCGGCAGAATCTATGGCTACACCTTC. This chain joins TRBV27 and TRBJ1-2, with D hard to call. The V gene lost 1 base and the J gene lost 4 bases, with 16 bases spanning the gap. CDR3 length equals 16 residues. The germline V gene has CDR1 MNHEY and CDR2 SMNVEV (reference sequence).

This chain connects TRBV7-2 to TRBJ1-1; weak D call: TRBD1 (5 bases). Between the trimmed V and J ends, which lost 6 bases and 0 bases, there was a span of 11 bases. From germline, CDR1 is SGHTA and CDR2 FQGNSA. The length of the CDR3 is 14 residues. The CDR3 protein is CASRQGRMNTEAFF. CDR3 coding DNA: TGTGCCAGCAGGCAGGGAAGGATGAACACTGAAGCTTTCTTT.

J is TRBJ1-1 and V is TRBV5-1, with 7 bases aligning to TRBD1. The CDR3 is made up of 14 amino acids. CDR1 and CDR2 from the germline V gene are SGHRS and YFSETQ. J was trimmed by 4 bases and V by 2 bases; bases with no gene match: 5. CDR3 region: CASSLTGEGTEAFF. In DNA form, the CDR3 reads TGCGCCAGCAGCTTAACAGGGGAAGGCACTGAAGCTTTCTTT.

This clone was seen only once. The rearrangement uses TRBV7-6 and TRBJ2-7, with 10 positions matching TRBD2. The CDR3 runs to 15 residues. Trimming cost V 1 base and J 0 bases; bases outside gene matches: 0. Germline CDR1 reads SGHVS; CDR2 reads FNYEAQ. This CDR3 is CASSLERGGSYEQYF. In nucleotides, the CDR3 is TGTGCCAGCAGCTTAGAGCGGGGGGGCTCCTACGAGCAGTACTTC.

The rearrangement joins TRBV11-3 to TRBJ2-5; 7 positions match TRBD1. This CDR3 has 14 amino acids. Germline CDR1 reads SGHNT; CDR2 reads YENEEA. Trimming removed 1 base from V and 1 base from J; junction bases left unmatched: 0. In DNA form, the CDR3 reads TGTGCCAGCAGCTTAGGGACAGGCCAAGAGACCCAGTACTTC. Translation: CASSLGTGQETQYF.

The V gene is TRBV24-1, the J gene TRBJ2-3, with 14 positions matching TRBD2. The germline CDR1 and CDR2 sequences are KGHDR and SFDVKD. Germline trimming cut 1 base from V and 3 bases from J; bases unmatched to any gene: 2. This CDR3 is 17 amino acids long. The CDR3 is CATSDFGTSGSTDTQYF. The DNA of the CDR3 is TGTGCCACCAGTGATTTTGGGACTAGCGGGAGTACAGATACGCAGTATTTT.

This chain links TRBV2 with TRBJ1-2; no clear D. Germline CDR1 reads SNHLY; CDR2 reads FYNNEI. The CDR3 extends over 15 amino acids. Trimming stripped 2 bases from V and 8 bases from J, with 18 bases between. The chain's CDR3 is CASSEFVEGVKGYTF. CDR3 in DNA: TGTGCCAGCAGTGAATTCGTGGAGGGAGTGAAGGGCTACACCTTC.

The chain employs TRBV24-1 and TRBJ2-5; D is undetermined. V lost 2 bases and J lost 1, with 10 bases in between. This CDR3 has 15 amino acids. CDR1 is KGHDR, CDR2 SFDVKD, per germline. CDR3 DNA: TGTGCCACCAGTGATTCAGCGCTGATCCAAGAGACCCAGTACTTC. Protein product: CATSDSALIQETQYF.